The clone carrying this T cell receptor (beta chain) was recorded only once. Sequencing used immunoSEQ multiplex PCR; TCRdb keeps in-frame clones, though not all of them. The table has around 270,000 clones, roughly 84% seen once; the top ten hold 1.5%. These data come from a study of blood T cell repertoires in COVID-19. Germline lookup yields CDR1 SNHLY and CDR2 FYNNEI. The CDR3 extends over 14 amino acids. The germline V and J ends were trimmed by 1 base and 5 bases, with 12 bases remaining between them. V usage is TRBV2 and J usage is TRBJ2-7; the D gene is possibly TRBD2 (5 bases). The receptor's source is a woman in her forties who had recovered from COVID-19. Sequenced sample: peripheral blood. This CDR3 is CASSEGGNHHEQYF. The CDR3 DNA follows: TGTGCCAGCAGTGAAGGAGGGAATCACCACGAGCAGTACTTC.